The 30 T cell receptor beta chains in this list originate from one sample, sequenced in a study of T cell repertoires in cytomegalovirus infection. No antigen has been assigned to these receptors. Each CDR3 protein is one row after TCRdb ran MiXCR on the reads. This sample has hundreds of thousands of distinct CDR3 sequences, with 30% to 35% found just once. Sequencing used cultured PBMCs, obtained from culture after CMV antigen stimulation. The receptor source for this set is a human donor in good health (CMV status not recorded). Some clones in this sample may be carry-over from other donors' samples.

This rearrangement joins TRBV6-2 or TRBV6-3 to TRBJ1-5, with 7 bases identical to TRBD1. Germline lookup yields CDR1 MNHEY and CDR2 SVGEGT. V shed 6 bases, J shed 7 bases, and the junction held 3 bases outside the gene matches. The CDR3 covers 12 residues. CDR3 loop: CASRDRRQPQHF. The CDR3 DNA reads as TGTGCCAGCAGGGACAGGAGGCAGCCCCAGCATTTT.

The CDR3 DNA is TGTGCCAGCAGCCCGAGCGGGTTTCCCGTCAATGAGCAGTTCTTC. As protein: CASSPSGFPVNEQFF. The chain is built from TRBV7-9 and TRBJ2-1; D is perhaps TRBD2 (6 bases). Trimming took off 5 bases at V and 6 bases at J, with 17 bases between the two ends. The length of the CDR3 is 15 residues. Germline loops: CDR1 SEHNR, CDR2 FQNEAQ (reference sequence). Full variable domain (rest looked up from reference TRBV7-9 and TRBJ2-1): DTGVSQNPRHKITKRGQNVTFRCDPISEHNRLYWYRQTLGQGPEFLTYFQNEAQLEKSRLLSDRFSAERPKGSFSTLEIQRTEQGDSAMYLCASSPSGFPVNEQFFGPGTRLTVL.

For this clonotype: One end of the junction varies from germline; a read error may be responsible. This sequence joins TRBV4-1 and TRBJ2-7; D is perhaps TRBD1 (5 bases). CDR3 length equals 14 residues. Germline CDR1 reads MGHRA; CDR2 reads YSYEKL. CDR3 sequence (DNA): TGTGCCAGCAGCCAAGTTCAGGGCTTCTACGAGCAGTACTTC. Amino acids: CASSQVQGFYEQYF.

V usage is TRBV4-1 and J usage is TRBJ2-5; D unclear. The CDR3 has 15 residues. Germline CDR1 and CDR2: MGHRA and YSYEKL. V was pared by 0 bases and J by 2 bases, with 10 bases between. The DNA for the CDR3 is TGCGCCAGCAGCCAAGAAGGGCGGATTCAAGAGACCCAGTACTTC. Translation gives CASSQEGRIQETQYF.

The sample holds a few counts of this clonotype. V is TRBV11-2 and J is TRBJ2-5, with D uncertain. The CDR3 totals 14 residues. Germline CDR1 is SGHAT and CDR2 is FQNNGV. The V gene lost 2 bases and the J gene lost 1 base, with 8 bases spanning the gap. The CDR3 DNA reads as TGTGCCAGCAGCTTAATGGCTATCCAAGAGACCCAGTACTTC. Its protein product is CASSLMAIQETQYF.

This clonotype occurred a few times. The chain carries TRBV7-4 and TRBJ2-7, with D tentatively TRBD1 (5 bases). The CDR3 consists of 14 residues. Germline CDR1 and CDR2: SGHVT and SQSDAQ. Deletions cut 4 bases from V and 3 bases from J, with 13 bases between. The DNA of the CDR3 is TGTGCCAGCAGCTCACTCAGGGAAGACTACGAGCAGTACTTC. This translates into CASSSLREDYEQYF.

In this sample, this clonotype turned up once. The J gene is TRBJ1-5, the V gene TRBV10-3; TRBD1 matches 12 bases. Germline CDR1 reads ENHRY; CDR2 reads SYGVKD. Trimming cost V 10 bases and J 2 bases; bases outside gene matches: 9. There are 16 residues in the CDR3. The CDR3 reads CATRDRGPEGNQPQHF. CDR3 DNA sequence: TGTGCCACCCGGGACAGGGGGCCAGAGGGCAATCAGCCCCAGCATTTT.

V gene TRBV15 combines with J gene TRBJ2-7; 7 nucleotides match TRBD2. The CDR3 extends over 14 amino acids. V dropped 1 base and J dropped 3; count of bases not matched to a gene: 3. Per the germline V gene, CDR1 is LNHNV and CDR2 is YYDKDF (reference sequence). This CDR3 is CATSRGGLDYEQYF. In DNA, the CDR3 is TGTGCCACCAGCAGAGGTGGACTAGACTACGAGCAGTACTTC. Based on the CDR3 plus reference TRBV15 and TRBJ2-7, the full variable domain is DAMVIQNPRYQVTQFGKPVTLSCSQTLNHNVMYWYQQKSSQAPKLLFHYYDKDFNNEADTPDNFQSRRPNTSFCFLDIRSPGLGDTAMYLCATSRGGLDYEQYFGPGTRLTVT.

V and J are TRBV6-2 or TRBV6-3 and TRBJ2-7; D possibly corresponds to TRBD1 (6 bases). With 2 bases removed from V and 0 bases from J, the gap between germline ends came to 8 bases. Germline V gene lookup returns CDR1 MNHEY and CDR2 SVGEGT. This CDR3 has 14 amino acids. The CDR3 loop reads CASSYAGDSYEQYF. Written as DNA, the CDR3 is TGTGCCAGCAGTTACGCAGGGGACTCCTACGAGCAGTACTTC.

CDR3 bases: TGTGCCAGCGACCGGAGTAGCGGGACGGCAGATACGCAGTATTTT. Its translation: CASDRSSGTADTQYF. The chain has TRBV6-2 or TRBV6-3 and TRBJ2-3; TRBD2 agrees at 8 bases. Trimming cost V 8 bases and J 4 bases; bases outside gene matches: 11. The CDR3 extends over 15 amino acids. The germline V gene has CDR1 MNHEY and CDR2 SVGEGT.

Here the CDR3 DNA reads TGTGCCACCAGCAGATTAGCGGGGGGGCTCTACGAGCAGTACTTC. The encoded protein is CATSRLAGGLYEQYF. This chain links TRBV15 with TRBJ2-7, with TRBD2 identical over 11 bases. This CDR3 is 15 amino acids long. Germline V gene sequence: CDR1 LNHNV, CDR2 YYDKDF (reference sequence). Germline trimming cut 2 bases from V and 3 bases from J; bases unmatched to any gene: 3.

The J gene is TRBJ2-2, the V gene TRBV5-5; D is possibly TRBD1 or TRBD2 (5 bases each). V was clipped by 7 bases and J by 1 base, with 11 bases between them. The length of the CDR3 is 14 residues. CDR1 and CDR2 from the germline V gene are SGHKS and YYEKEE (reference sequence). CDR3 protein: CASWGRRNTGELFF. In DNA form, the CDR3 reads TGTGCCAGCTGGGGACGGCGGAACACCGGGGAGCTGTTTTTT.

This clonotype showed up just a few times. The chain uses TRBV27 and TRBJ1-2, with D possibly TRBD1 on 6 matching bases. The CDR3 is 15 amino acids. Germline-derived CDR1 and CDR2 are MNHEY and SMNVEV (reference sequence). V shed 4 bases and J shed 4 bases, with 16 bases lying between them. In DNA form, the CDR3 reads TGTGCCAGCAGTTCCCTTCCGGGGGACATCTATGGCTACACCTTC. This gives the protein CASSSLPGDIYGYTF.

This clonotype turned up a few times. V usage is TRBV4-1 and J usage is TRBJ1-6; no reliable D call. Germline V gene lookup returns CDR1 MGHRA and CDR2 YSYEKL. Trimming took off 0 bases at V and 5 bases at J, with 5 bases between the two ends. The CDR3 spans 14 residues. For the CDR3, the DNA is TGCGCCAGCAGCCAAGACGTGGATAATTCACCCCTCCACTTT. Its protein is CASSQDVDNSPLHF.

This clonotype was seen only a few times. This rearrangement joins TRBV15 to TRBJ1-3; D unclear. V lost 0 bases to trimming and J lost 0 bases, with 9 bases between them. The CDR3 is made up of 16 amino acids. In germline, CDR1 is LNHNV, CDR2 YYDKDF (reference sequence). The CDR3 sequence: CATSRDARSSGNTIYF. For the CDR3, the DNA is TGTGCCACCAGCAGAGATGCCCGGAGCTCTGGAAACACCATATATTTT.

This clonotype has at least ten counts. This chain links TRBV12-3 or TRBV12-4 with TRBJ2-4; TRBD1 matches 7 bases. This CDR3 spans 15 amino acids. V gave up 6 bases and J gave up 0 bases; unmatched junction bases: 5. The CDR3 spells CASRGTDRAKNIQYF. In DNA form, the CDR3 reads TGTGCCAGCAGGGGGACAGACCGAGCCAAAAACATTCAGTACTTC.

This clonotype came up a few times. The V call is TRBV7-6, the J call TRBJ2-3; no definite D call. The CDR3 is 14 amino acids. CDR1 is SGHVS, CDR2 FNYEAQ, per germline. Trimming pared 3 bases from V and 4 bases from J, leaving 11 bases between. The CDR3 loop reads CASSFRARPDTQYF. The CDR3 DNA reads TGTGCCAGCAGCTTCCGAGCGAGACCAGATACGCAGTATTTT.

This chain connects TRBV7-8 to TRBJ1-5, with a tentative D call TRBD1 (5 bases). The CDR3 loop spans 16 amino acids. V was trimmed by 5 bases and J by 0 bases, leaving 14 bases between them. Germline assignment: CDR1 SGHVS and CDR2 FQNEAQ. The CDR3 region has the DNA TGTGCCAGCAGCCGCAGGGCAGGAGATAGCAATCAGCCCCAGCATTTT. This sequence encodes CASSRRAGDSNQPQHF.

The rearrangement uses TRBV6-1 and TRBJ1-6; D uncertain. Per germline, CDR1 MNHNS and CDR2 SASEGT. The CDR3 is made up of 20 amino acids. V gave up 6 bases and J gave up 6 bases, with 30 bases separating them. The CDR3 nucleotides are TGTGCCAGCAGCCGACGATTAGGCCCGACTGGTGGGAAAATTAATTCACCCCTCCACTTT. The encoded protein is CASSRRLGPTGGKINSPLHF.

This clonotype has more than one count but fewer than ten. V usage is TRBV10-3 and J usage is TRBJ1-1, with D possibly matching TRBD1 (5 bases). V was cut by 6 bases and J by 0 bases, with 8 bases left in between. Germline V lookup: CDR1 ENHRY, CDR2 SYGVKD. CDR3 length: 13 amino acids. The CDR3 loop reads CAISMTVNTEAFF. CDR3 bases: TGTGCCATCAGCATGACAGTGAACACTGAAGCTTTCTTT.

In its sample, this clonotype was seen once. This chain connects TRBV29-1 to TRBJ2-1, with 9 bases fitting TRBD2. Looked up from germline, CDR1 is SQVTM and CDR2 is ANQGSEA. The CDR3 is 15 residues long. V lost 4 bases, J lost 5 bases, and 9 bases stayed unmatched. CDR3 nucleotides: TGCAGCGTTGGCTATAGGGGACTAGCAGACAATGAGCAGTTCTTC. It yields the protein CSVGYRGLADNEQFF.

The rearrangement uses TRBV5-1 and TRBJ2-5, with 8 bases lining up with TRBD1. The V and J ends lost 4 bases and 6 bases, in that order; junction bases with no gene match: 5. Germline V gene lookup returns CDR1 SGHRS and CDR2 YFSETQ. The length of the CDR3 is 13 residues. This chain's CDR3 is CASSPGGDQTQYF. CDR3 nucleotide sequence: TGCGCCAGCAGCCCAGGGGGCGACCAGACCCAGTACTTC.

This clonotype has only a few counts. CDR3 protein: CASSQWVGEAFF. As DNA, the CDR3 is TGTGCCAGCAGCCAGTGGGTCGGGGAAGCTTTCTTT. The chain recombines TRBV4-2 with TRBJ1-1; D is ambiguous. Looked up from germline, CDR1 is LGHNA and CDR2 is YNFKEQ. CDR3 length: 12 residues. V was shortened by 3 bases and J by 8 bases, with 10 bases between the two germline ends.

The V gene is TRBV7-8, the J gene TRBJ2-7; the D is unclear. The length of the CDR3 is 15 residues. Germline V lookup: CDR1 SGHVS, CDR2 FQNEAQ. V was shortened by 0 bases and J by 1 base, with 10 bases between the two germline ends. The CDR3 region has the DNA TGTGCCAGCAGCTTAGCGCCTCGCCCATCCTACGAGCAGTACTTC. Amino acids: CASSLAPRPSYEQYF.

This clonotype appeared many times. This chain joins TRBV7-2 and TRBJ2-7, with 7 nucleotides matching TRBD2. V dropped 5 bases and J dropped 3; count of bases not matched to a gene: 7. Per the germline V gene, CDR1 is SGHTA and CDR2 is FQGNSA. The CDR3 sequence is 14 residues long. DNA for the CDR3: TGTGCCAGCAGCACCGGGACTAAAGGCTACGAGCAGTACTTC. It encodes CASSTGTKGYEQYF.

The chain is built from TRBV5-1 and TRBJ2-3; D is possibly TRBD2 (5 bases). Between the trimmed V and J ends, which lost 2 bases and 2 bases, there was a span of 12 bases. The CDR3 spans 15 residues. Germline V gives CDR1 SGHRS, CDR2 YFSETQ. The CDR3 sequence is CASSLASGPTDTQYF. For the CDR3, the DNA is TGCGCCAGCAGCTTAGCCAGCGGACCCACAGATACGCAGTATTTT.

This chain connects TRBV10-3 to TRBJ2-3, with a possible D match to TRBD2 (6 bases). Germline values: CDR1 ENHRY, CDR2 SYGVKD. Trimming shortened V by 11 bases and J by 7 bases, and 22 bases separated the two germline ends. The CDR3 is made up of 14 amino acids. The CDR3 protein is CAAKEGLEYYTQYF. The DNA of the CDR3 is TGTGCCGCCAAGGAGGGACTGGAATACTATACGCAGTATTTT.

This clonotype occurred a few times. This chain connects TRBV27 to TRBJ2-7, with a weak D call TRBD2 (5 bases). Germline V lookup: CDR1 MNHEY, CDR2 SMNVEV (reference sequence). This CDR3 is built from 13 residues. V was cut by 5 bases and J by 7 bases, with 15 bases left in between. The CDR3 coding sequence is TGTGCCAGCAGTGCTGGGAGTCTGTGGGAGCAGTACTTC. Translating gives CASSAGSLWEQYF.

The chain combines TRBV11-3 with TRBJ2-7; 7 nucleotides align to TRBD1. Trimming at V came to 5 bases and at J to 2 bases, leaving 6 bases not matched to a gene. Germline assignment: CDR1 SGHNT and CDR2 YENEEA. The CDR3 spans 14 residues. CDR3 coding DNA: TGTGCCAGCAGCACAGGGCAGGGGGCCTACGAGCAGTACTTC. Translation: CASSTGQGAYEQYF.

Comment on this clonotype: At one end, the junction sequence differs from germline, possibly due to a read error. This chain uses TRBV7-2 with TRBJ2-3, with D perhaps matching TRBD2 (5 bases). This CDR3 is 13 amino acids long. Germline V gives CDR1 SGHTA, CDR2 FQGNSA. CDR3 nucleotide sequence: TGTGCCAGCAACTTAGCGCACGGGGATACGCAGTATTTT. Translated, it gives CASNLAHGDTQYF. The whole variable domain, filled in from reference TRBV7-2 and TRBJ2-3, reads GAGVSQSPSNKVTEKGKDVELRCDPISGHTALYWYRQSLGQGLEFLIYFQGNSAPDKSGLPSDRFSAERTGGSVSTLTIQRTQQEDSAVYLCASNLAHGDTQYFGPGTRLTVL.